This passage covers 27 T cell receptor beta chains from one sample sequenced in a study of read filtering for tumor transcriptome and immune sequencing. Molecular barcoded adaptors covering alpha/delta and beta/gamma chains were used on 400 to 450 ng RNA. TCRdb recomputed calls from the reads with MiXCR, one row per CDR3 protein. The repertoire has approximately 150,000 distinct CDR3 sequences, about 12% of them found once; the top ten carry 6.5% to 9%. Sequencing was done on a sample of a population of CD138-negative cells sorted from bone marrow. The receptors were gathered from a donor at least 40 years old with multiple myeloma.

The chain joins TRBV7-2 to TRBJ2-2; possible D gene TRBD1, 6 bases. CDR3 size: 18 residues. Per the germline V gene, CDR1 is SGHTA and CDR2 is FQGNSA. V was pared by 2 bases and J by 3 bases, with 19 bases between. CDR3 amino acids: CASSLRQGPLQDTGELFF. CDR3 sequence (DNA): TGTGCCAGCAGCTTAAGGCAGGGGCCCCTTCAGGACACCGGGGAGCTGTTTTTT.

This chain connects TRBV19 to TRBJ2-6, with D possibly matching TRBD2 (6 bases). CDR3 length equals 17 residues. Germline V CDR1 and CDR2: LNHDA, SQIVND (reference sequence). Trimming stripped 3 bases from V and 0 bases from J, with 12 bases between. In DNA form, the CDR3 reads TGTGCCAGTAGTATCGCCGGGAGCTACTCTGGGGCCAACGTCCTGACTTTC. Its translation: CASSIAGSYSGANVLTF.

Ten or more counts support this clonotype. The gene calls are TRBV4-2 and TRBJ1-5; D call uncertain. The CDR3 runs to 15 residues. From germline, CDR1 is LGHNA and CDR2 YNFKEQ. Trimming took 1 base from V and 1 from J, leaving 8 bases between them. In nucleotides, the CDR3 is TGTGCCAGCAGCCAAGCCGGTCCGAGCAATCAGCCCCAGCATTTT. Amino acids: CASSQAGPSNQPQHF.

V usage is TRBV12-3 or TRBV12-4 and J usage is TRBJ2-1; D unresolved. This CDR3 spans 16 amino acids. V was clipped by 5 bases and J by 1 base, with 15 bases between them. CDR3 sequence reads: CASSLSLVVSYNEQFF. DNA for the CDR3: TGTGCCAGCAGTCTATCTTTGGTTGTTTCCTACAATGAGCAGTTCTTC.

Comment on this clonotype: A much larger clonotype is one base distant, so this may be a read error. The chain uses TRBV10-1 and TRBJ2-1; TRBD2 matches at 8 bases. CDR1 is WNHNN, CDR2 SYGVQD, per germline (reference sequence). The CDR3 runs 14 residues. CDR3 loop: CASSGAGGYNKQFF. The CDR3 region has the DNA TGCGCCAGCAGTGGGGCGGGGGGCTACAATAAGCAGTTCTTC.

In its sample, this clonotype was seen many times. The rearrangement joins TRBV20-1 to TRBJ2-7, with TRBD1 matching 10 bases. The CDR3 runs 14 residues. The germline V gene encodes CDR1 DFQATT and CDR2 SNEGSKA (reference sequence). With 4 bases clipped from V and 2 bases from J, the junction kept 5 bases outside the gene matches. In nucleotides, the CDR3 is TGCAGTGCTACTTGGACAGGGGGGACCTACGAGCAGTACTTC. It specifies CSATWTGGTYEQYF.

With regard to this clonotype: This may arise from a read error, as a much more abundant clone is one base away. V is TRBV11-2 and J is TRBJ2-1; TRBD1 matches 8 bases. CDR3 length equals 17 residues. In germline, CDR1 is SGHAT, CDR2 FQNNGV. The CDR3 nucleotides read TGTGCCAGCAGCTTAGGGCTCCGGGACAGGCTCTACAGTGAGCAGTTCTTC. Translating gives CASSLGLRDRLYSEQFF.

This clonotype occurred many times. V and J are TRBV7-9 and TRBJ1-1, with a possible D match to TRBD1 (6 bases). The CDR3 extends over 12 amino acids. The V gene lost 7 bases and the J gene lost 9 bases, with 15 bases spanning the gap. Germline loops: CDR1 SEHNR, CDR2 FQNEAQ (reference sequence). In DNA, the CDR3 is TGTGCCAGCACCACCTCGGGGGGGCAAGCTTTCTTT. It encodes CASTTSGGQAFF.

This clonotype came up a few times. Since a much larger clone is just one base distant, this may be a read error. The chain employs TRBV12-3 or TRBV12-4 and TRBJ2-1; weak D call: TRBD2 (5 bases). The CDR3 extends over 12 amino acids. The CDR3 DNA reads as TGTGCCAGCAGTTCGGACGGGGATGAGCAGTCCTTC. Translating it yields CASSSDGDEQSF.

With regard to this clonotype: The junction and the germline gene differ at one end; a read error may be behind it. The CDR3 DNA sequence: TGTGCCGGCAGGTCGACCACTGAAGCTTTCTTT. It codes for CAGRSTTEAFF. V is TRBV27 and J is TRBJ1-1; D uncertain. The CDR3 extends over 11 amino acids. The germline CDR1 and CDR2 sequences are MNHEY and SMNVEV (reference sequence).

The V and J genes are TRBV19 and TRBJ2-1, with 10 nucleotides matching TRBD2. The CDR3 consists of 18 residues. CDR1 and CDR2 from the germline V gene are LNHDA and SQIVND (reference sequence). Trimming removed 5 bases from V and 2 bases from J; junction bases left unmatched: 12. CDR3 bases: TGTGCCAGTAGTGTGAAACCTAGCGGGAGTTCCGCCTACAATGAGCAGTTCTTC. This codes for CASSVKPSGSSAYNEQFF.

This clonotype was counted many times. The V call is TRBV12-3 or TRBV12-4, the J call TRBJ1-1; D may be TRBD1 (6 bases). This CDR3 has 18 amino acids. Trimming cost V 6 bases and J 4 bases, with 27 bases left between them. CDR3 DNA sequence: TGTGCCAGCAGACCTAAGAAAATCGGGGGCTATGGGGTCACTGAAGCTTTCTTT. Its protein is CASRPKKIGGYGVTEAFF.

The V gene is TRBV29-1, the J gene TRBJ2-6; D ambiguous. Germline V gene sequence: CDR1 SQVTM, CDR2 ANQGSEA. This CDR3 has 13 amino acids. The germline V and J ends were trimmed by 6 bases and 1 base, with 7 bases remaining between them. CDR3 bases: TGCAGCGTCAAATCATCTGGGGCCAACGTCCTGACTTTC. This translates into CSVKSSGANVLTF.

This clonotype was detected many times. V gene TRBV29-1 combines with J gene TRBJ2-5; TRBD2 aligns across 13 bases. Germline V gene sequence: CDR1 SQVTM, CDR2 ANQGSEA. The J segment lost 4 bases and the V segment lost 7 bases, leaving 9 bases of the junction unmatched. The CDR3 spans 15 residues. This chain's CDR3 is CSASSTSGRRETQYF. The CDR3 nucleotides read TGCAGCGCCTCTTCGACTAGCGGGAGGAGAGAGACCCAGTACTTC.

This clonotype was observed at least ten times. The rearrangement uses TRBV20-1 and TRBJ2-7; D assignment may be TRBD1 or TRBD2 (5 bases each). V was trimmed by 1 base and J by 6 bases, leaving 16 bases between them. This CDR3 spans 14 amino acids. Germline V gene sequence: CDR1 DFQATT, CDR2 SNEGSKA (reference sequence). This CDR3 reads CSARGPGVRGEQYF. The CDR3, as DNA: TGCAGTGCTAGAGGTCCCGGCGTGAGGGGCGAGCAGTACTTC.

This clonotype was picked up many times. The V gene is TRBV7-2, the J gene TRBJ2-1; D remains ambiguous. V lost 1 base, J lost 5 bases, and 6 bases lay in between. CDR3 length: 13 amino acids. Germline V gives CDR1 SGHTA, CDR2 FQGNSA. CDR3 DNA sequence: TGTGCCAGCAGCTTAGTAAGGCACAATGAGCAGTTCTTC. It codes for CASSLVRHNEQFF. The complete variable domain, with remaining parts taken from reference TRBV7-2 and TRBJ2-1, reads GAGVSQSPSNKVTEKGKDVELRCDPISGHTALYWYRQSLGQGLEFLIYFQGNSAPDKSGLPSDRFSAERTGGSVSTLTIQRTQQEDSAVYLCASSLVRHNEQFFGPGTRLTVL.

This clonotype was counted at least ten times. The chain carries TRBV20-1 and TRBJ1-5; D uncertain. Trimming cost V 6 bases and J 0 bases, with 12 bases left between them. This CDR3 is 14 amino acids long. Germline lookup yields CDR1 DFQATT and CDR2 SNEGSKA (reference sequence). This CDR3 is CSAANDGSNQPQHF. DNA of the CDR3: TGCAGTGCCGCCAACGACGGTAGCAATCAGCCCCAGCATTTT.

This clonotype was seen repeatedly, ten times or more. V is TRBV5-5 and J is TRBJ2-1; 7 bases map to TRBD2. J was trimmed by 3 bases and V by 0 bases; bases with no gene match: 15. Germline CDR1 reads SGHKS; CDR2 reads YYEKEE (reference sequence). The CDR3 consists of 19 residues. The CDR3 sequence is CASSLGLADPWSFYNEQFF. The CDR3 coding sequence is TGTGCCAGCAGCTTGGGGCTAGCGGACCCTTGGAGCTTCTACAATGAGCAGTTCTTC. Filled out from reference TRBV5-5 and TRBJ2-1, the complete variable domain reads DAGVTQSPTHLIKTRGQQVTLRCSPISGHKSVSWYQQVLGQGPQFIFQYYEKEERGRGNFPDRFSARQFPNYSSELNVNALLLGDSALYLCASSLGLADPWSFYNEQFFGPGTRLTVL.

This clonotype was observed at least ten times. The chain has TRBV12-3 or TRBV12-4 and TRBJ2-1, with D possibly matching TRBD1 (5 bases). The CDR3 is 12 amino acids. V lost 7 bases and J lost 6, with 10 bases in between. The CDR3 is CASTLQGNEQFF. The DNA of the CDR3 is TGTGCCAGCACCCTCCAGGGCAATGAGCAGTTCTTC.

The table lists this clonotype with a few counts. The rearrangement links TRBV20-1 to TRBJ2-3, with D unresolved. Looked up from germline, CDR1 is DFQATT and CDR2 is SNEGSKA (reference sequence). The ends were cut back, 1 base at V and 0 bases at J, with 8 bases in the middle. The length of the CDR3 is 14 residues. CDR3 nucleotide sequence: TGCAGTGCTAGAGCCAGGATTAGCACAGATACGCAGTATTTT. It translates to CSARARISTDTQYF.

There are many counts of this clonotype. J is TRBJ2-2 and V is TRBV4-3, with 8 bases matching TRBD2. V gave up 0 bases and J gave up 6 bases; unmatched junction bases: 9. In germline, CDR1 is LGHNA, CDR2 YSLEER. CDR3 length equals 17 residues. The CDR3 here is CASSQEWTGGLAGELFF. CDR3 DNA sequence: TGCGCCAGCAGCCAAGAATGGACGGGAGGGCTGGCCGGGGAGCTGTTTTTT.

In this sample, this clonotype turned up many times. The J gene is TRBJ2-1, the V gene TRBV20-1; D remains unclear. With 0 bases removed from V and 11 bases from J, the gap between germline ends came to 11 bases. Germline V CDR1 and CDR2: DFQATT, SNEGSKA (reference sequence). CDR3 length: 12 amino acids. For the CDR3, the DNA is TGCAGTGCTAGAGAGACGACTGGCAAGCAGTTCTTC. It codes for CSARETTGKQFF.

This CDR3 reads CASRYSGSSYNEQFF. CDR3 DNA sequence: TGCGCCAGCAGATATAGCGGCAGCTCCTACAATGAGCAGTTCTTC. This sequence joins TRBV5-1 and TRBJ2-1; tentatively, D is TRBD2 (6 bases). The CDR3 covers 15 residues. V was trimmed by 5 bases and J by 0 bases, leaving 12 bases between them. Looked up from germline, CDR1 is SGHRS and CDR2 is YFSETQ.

This clonotype was counted at least ten times. The J gene is TRBJ2-7, the V gene TRBV29-1, with D possibly being TRBD2 (6 bases). CDR3 size: 15 residues. V dropped 3 bases and J dropped 1 base, with 16 bases sitting between them. Germline-derived CDR1 and CDR2 are SQVTM and ANQGSEA. In nucleotides, the CDR3 is TGCAGCGTTGAGAGGCCGGGACTCGGTTCCTACGAGCAGTACTTC. It is translated as CSVERPGLGSYEQYF.

This clonotype was observed a few times. One base away lies a much larger clone, so this may be a sequencing read error. The chain carries TRBV11-1 and TRBJ1-1; perhaps TRBD1 as D (6 bases). The CDR3 has 12 residues. Germline V gene data show CDR1 as SGHAT and CDR2 as FQDESV (reference sequence). V was trimmed by 11 bases and J by 4 bases, leaving 14 bases between them. In DNA form, the CDR3 reads TGTGCCTGCAAGGGGGTCGGCACTGAAGCTTTCTTT. Translating gives CACKGVGTEAFF.

In its sample, this clonotype was seen many times. The chain couples TRBV6-6 to TRBJ2-6; TRBD1 might be the D (5 bases). CDR1 and CDR2 (germline): MNHNY, SVGAGI (reference sequence). Trimming shortened V by 0 bases and J by 0 bases, and 9 bases separated the two germline ends. CDR3 length: 17 residues. This CDR3 is CASSYSAGISGANVLTF. The CDR3 nucleotides read TGTGCCAGCAGTTACTCGGCAGGGATCTCTGGGGCCAACGTCCTGACTTTC.

The chain couples TRBV27 to TRBJ1-1, with D maybe TRBD1 (5 bases). Germline V gene sequence: CDR1 MNHEY, CDR2 SMNVEV (reference sequence). Trimming shortened V by 4 bases and J by 4 bases, and 16 bases separated the two germline ends. The CDR3 has 15 residues. The CDR3 bases are TGTGCCAGCAGTTCAAGACAGCCCGGGGCCACTGAAGCTTTCTTT. It encodes CASSSRQPGATEAFF.